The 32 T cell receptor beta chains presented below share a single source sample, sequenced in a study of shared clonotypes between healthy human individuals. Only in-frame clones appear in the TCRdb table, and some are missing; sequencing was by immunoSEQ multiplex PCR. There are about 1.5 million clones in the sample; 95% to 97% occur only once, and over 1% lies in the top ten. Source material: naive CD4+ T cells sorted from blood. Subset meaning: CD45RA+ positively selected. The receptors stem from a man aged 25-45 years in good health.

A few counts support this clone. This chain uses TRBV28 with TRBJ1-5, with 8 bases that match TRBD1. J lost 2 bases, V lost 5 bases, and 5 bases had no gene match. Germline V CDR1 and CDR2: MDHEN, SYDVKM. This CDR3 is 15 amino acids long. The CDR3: CASSPGGEGNQPQHF. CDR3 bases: TGTGCCAGCAGTCCAGGGGGCGAGGGCAATCAGCCCCAGCATTTT.

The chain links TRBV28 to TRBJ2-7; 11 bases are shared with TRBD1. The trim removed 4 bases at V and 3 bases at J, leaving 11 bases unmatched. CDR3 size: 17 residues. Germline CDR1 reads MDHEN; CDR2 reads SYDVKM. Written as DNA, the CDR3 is TGTGCCAGCAGTTCCCCGGATGGGGACAGGGGGTTCTACGAGCAGTACTTC. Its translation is CASSSPDGDRGFYEQYF.

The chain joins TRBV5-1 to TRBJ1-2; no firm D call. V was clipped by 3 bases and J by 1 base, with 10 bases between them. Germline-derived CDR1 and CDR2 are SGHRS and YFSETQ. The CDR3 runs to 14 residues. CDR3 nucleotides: TGCGCCAGCAGCTGGGCCGCGGATAACTATGGCTACACCTTC. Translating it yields CASSWAADNYGYTF.

CDR3 sequence reads: CASSLEAGGYNQPQHF. Here the CDR3 DNA reads TGTGCCAGCAGCTTGGAGGCAGGGGGCTACAATCAGCCCCAGCATTTT. The J gene is TRBJ1-5, the V gene TRBV5-8; the match to TRBD1 covers 8 bases. The CDR3 has 16 amino acids. The germline CDR1 and CDR2 sequences are SGHTS and YDEGEE. V dropped 0 bases and J dropped 3; count of bases not matched to a gene: 5. The whole variable domain, remainder taken from reference TRBV5-8 and TRBJ1-5, is EAGVTQSPTHLIKTRGQQATLRCSPISGHTSVYWYQQALGLGLQFLLWYDEGEERNRGNFPPRFSGRQFPNYSSELNVNALELEDSALYLCASSLEAGGYNQPQHFGDGTRLSIL.

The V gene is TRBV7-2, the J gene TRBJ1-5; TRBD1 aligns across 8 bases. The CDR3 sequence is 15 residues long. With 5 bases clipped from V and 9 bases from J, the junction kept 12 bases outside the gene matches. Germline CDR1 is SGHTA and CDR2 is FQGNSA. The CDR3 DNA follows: TGTGCCAGCAGCGCGACAGGGGCCTCGGGGCGGCCCCAGCATTTT. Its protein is CASSATGASGRPQHF.

This chain's CDR3 is CASSLGTGANTGELFF. In DNA, the CDR3 is TGTGCCAGCAGCTTAGGGACCGGGGCAAACACCGGGGAGCTGTTTTTT. The chain combines TRBV7-2 with TRBJ2-2; D is tentatively TRBD1 or TRBD2 (5 bases each). V lost 1 base to trimming and J lost 2 bases, with 11 bases between them. CDR3 length equals 16 residues. Germline CDR1 is SGHTA and CDR2 is FQGNSA.

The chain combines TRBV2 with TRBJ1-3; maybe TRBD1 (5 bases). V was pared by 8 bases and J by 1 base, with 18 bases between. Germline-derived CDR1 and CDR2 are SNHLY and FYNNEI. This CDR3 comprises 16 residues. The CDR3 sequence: CASSPVGVGSGNTIYF. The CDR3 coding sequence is TGTGCCAGCTCCCCGGTGGGGGTAGGTTCTGGAAACACCATATATTTT.

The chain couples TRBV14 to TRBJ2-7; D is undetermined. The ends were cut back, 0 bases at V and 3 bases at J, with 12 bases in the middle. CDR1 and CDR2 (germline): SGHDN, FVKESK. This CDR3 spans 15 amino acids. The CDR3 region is CASSQERLIGYEQYF. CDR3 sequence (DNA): TGTGCCAGCAGCCAAGAAAGGCTAATAGGCTACGAGCAGTACTTC.

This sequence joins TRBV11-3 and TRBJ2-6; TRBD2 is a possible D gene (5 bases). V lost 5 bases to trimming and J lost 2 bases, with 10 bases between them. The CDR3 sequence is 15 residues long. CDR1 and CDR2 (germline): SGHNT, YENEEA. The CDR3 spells CASSPEGTGANVLTF. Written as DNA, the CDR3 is TGTGCCAGCAGCCCCGAGGGTACTGGGGCCAACGTCCTGACTTTC.

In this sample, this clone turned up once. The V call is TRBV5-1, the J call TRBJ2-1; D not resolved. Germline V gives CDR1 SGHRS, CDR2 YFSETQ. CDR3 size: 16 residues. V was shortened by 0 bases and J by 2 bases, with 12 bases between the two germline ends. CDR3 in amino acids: CASSLATRAPYNEQFF. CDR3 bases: TGCGCCAGCAGCTTGGCTACACGCGCGCCCTACAATGAGCAGTTCTTC.

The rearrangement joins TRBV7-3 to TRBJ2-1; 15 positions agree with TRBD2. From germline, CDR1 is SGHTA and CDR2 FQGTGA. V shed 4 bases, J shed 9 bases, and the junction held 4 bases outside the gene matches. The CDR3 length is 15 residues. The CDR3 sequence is CASSSGLAGGVEQFF. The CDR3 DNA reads TGTGCCAGCAGCTCAGGACTAGCGGGAGGGGTTGAGCAGTTCTTC.

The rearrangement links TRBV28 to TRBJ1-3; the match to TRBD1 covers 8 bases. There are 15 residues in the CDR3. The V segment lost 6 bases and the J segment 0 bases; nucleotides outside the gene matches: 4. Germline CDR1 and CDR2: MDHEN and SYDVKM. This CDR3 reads CASRGGTGSGNTIYF. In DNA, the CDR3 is TGTGCCAGCAGGGGGGGGACAGGCTCTGGAAACACCATATATTTT.

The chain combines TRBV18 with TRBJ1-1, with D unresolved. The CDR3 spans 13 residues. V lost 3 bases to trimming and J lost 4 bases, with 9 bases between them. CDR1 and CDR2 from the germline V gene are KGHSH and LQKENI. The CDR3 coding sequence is TGTGCCAGCTCACCGGATGATGGCACTGAAGCTTTCTTT. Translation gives CASSPDDGTEAFF.

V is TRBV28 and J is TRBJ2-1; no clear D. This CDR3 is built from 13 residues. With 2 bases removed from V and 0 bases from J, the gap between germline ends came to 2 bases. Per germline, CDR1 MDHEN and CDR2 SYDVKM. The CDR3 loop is CASSLASYNEQFF. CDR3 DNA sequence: TGTGCCAGCAGTTTAGCCTCCTACAATGAGCAGTTCTTC. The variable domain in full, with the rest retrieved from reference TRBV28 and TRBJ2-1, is DVKVTQSSRYLVKRTGEKVFLECVQDMDHENMFWYRQDPGLGLRLIYFSYDVKMKEKGDIPEGYSVSREKKERFSLILESASTNQTSMYLCASSLASYNEQFFGPGTRLTVL.

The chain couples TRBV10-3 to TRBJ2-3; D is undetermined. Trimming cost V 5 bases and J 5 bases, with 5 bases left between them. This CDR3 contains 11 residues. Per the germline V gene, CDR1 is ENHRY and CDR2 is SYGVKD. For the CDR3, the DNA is TGTGCCATCAGTAAGGAAGATACGCAGTATTTT. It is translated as CAISKEDTQYF.

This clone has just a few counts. The DNA of the CDR3 is TGTGCCAGCAGCGTCCCGGGACAGGGGACTGAAGCTTTCTTT. Translating gives CASSVPGQGTEAFF. V gene TRBV7-8 combines with J gene TRBJ1-1, with 10 bases fitting TRBD1. The junction had 5 bases not matched to a gene; V was cut back by 5 bases and J by 5 bases. Germline V gene data show CDR1 as SGHVS and CDR2 as FQNEAQ. There are 14 residues in the CDR3.

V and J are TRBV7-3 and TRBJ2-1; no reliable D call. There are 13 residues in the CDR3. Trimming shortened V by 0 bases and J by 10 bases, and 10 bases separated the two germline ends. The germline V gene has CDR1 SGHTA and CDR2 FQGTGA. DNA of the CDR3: TGTGCCAGCAGCTTAACTTGGGGTTACGAGCAGTTCTTC. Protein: CASSLTWGYEQFF.

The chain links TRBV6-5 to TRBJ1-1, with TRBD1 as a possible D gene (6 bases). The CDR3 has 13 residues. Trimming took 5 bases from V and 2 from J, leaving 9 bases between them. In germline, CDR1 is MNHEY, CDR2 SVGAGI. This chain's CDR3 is CASSNRVNTEAFF. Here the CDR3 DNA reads TGTGCCAGCAGTAACAGGGTAAACACTGAAGCTTTCTTT.

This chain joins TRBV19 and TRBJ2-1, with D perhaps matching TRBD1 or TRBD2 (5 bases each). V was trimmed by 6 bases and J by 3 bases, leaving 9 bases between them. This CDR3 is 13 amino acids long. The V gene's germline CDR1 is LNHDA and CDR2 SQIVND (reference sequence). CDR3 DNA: TGTGCCAGTAGATGGGGACGCTACAATGAGCAGTTCTTC. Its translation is CASRWGRYNEQFF. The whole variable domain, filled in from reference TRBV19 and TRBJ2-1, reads DGGITQSPKYLFRKEGQNVTLSCEQNLNHDAMYWYRQDPGQGLRLIYYSQIVNDFQKGDIAEGYSVSREKKESFPLTVTSAQKNPTAFYLCASRWGRYNEQFFGPGTRLTVL.

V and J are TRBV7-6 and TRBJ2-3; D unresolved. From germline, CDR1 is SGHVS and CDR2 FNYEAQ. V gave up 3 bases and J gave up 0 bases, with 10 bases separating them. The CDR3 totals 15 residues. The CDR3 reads CASSLALGSTDTQYF. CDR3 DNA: TGTGCCAGCAGCTTGGCACTCGGGAGCACAGATACGCAGTATTTT.

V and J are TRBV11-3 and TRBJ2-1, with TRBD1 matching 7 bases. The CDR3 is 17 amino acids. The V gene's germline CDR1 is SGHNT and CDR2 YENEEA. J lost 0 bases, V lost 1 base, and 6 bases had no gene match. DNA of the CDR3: TGTGCCAGCAGCTTAGGTAGAACAGGGGACTCCTACAATGAGCAGTTCTTC. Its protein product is CASSLGRTGDSYNEQFF.

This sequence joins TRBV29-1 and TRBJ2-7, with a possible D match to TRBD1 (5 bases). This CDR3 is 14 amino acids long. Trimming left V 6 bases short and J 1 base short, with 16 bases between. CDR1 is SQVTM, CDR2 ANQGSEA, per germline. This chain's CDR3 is CSVRIGADSYEQYF. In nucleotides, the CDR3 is TGCAGCGTGCGAATAGGGGCAGATTCCTACGAGCAGTACTTC.

CDR3 bases: TGTGCCGGCGGGGACGTCTACGAGCAGTACTTC. Amino acids: CAGGDVYEQYF. The J gene is TRBJ2-7, the V gene TRBV6-1, with D possibly matching TRBD2 (6 bases). Germline-derived CDR1 and CDR2 are MNHNS and SASEGT. The CDR3 loop spans 11 amino acids. The V end lost 11 bases, the J end lost 3 bases, and 11 bases lay between the germline ends.

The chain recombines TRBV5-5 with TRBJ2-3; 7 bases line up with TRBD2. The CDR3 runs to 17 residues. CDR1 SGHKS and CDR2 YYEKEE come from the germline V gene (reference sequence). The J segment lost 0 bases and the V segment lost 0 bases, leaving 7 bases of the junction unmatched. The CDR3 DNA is TGTGCCAGCAGCTTGGGTGGCGGCGGGGGTAGCACAGATACGCAGTATTTT. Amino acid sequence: CASSLGGGGGSTDTQYF.

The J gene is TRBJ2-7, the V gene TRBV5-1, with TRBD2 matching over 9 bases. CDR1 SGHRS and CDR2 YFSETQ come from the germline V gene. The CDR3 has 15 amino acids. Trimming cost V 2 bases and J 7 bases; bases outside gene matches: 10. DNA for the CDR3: TGCGCCAGCAGCTTTACTAGCGGGCGTTTAGAGGAGCAGTACTTC. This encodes CASSFTSGRLEEQYF.

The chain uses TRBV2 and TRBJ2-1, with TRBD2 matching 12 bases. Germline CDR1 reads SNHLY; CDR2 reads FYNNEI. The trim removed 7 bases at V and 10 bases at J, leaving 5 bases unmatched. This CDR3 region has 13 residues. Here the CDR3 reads CASTYGLAGEQFF. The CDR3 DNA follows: TGTGCCAGCACCTATGGACTAGCGGGAGAGCAGTTCTTC.

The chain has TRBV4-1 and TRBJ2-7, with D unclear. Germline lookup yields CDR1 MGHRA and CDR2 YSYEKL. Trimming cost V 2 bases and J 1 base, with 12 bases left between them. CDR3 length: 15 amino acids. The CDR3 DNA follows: TGCGCCAGCAGCCAACCAGAGCGAGTATCCTACGAGCAGTACTTC. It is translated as CASSQPERVSYEQYF.

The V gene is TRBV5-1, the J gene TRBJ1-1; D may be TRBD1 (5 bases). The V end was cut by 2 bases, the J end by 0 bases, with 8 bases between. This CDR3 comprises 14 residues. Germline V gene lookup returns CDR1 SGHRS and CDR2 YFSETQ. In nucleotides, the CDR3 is TGCGCCAGCAGCTTCGGACACATGAACACTGAAGCTTTCTTT. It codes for CASSFGHMNTEAFF.

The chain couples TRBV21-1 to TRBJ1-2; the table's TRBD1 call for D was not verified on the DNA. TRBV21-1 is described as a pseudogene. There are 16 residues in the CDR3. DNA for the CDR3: TGTGCCAGCAGCAAACGGACAGGGTTTACTAACTATGGCTACACCTTC. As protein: CASSKRTGFTNYGYTF.

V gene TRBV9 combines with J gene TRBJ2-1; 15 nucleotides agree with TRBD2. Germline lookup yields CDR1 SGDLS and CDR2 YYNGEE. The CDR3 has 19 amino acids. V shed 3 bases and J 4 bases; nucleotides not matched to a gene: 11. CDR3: CASSAGTSGGSDPYNEQFF. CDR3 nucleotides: TGTGCCAGCAGCGCCGGGACTAGCGGGGGGTCCGATCCGTACAATGAGCAGTTCTTC.

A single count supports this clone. The chain's CDR3 is CASSRQGITEAFF. For the CDR3, the DNA is TGTGCCAGCAGCAGACAGGGGATCACTGAAGCTTTCTTT. This sequence joins TRBV6-5 and TRBJ1-1, with TRBD1 identical over 8 bases. This CDR3 region has 13 residues. Looked up from germline, CDR1 is MNHEY and CDR2 is SVGAGI. V was clipped by 6 bases and J by 4 bases; unmatched bases: 4.

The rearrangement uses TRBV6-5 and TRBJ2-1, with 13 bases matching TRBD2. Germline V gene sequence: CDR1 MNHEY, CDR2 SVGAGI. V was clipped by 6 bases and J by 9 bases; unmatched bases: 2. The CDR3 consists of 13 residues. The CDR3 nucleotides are TGTGCCAGCAGGGGACTAGCGGGATCTGAGCAGTTCTTC. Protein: CASRGLAGSEQFF.